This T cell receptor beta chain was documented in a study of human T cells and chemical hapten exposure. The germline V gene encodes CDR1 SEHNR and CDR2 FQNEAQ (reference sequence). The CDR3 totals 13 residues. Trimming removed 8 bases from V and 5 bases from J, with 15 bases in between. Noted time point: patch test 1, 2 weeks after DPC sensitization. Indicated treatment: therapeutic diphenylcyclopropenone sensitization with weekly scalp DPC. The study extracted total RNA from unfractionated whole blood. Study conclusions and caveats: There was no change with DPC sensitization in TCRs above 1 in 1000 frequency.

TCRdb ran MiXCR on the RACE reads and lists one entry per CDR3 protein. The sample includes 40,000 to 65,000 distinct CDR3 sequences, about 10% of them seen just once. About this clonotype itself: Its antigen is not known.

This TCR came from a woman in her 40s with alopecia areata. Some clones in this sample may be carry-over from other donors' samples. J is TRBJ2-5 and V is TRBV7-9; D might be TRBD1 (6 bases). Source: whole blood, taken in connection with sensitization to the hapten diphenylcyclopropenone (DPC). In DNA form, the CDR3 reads TGTGCCAGCGCGGGTAGGGGGAAGGAGACCCAGTACTTC. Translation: CASAGRGKETQYF.